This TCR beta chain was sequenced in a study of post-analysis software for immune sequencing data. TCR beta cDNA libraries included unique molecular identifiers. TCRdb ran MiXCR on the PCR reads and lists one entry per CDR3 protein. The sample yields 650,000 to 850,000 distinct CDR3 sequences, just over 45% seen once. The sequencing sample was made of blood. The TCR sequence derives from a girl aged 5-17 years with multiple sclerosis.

The CDR3 DNA reads as TGTGCCAGCAGCCATCCGGACAAGAACACTGAAGCTTTCTTT. This encodes CASSHPDKNTEAFF. The chain uses TRBV6-2 or TRBV6-3 and TRBJ1-1; a possible D gene is TRBD1 (5 bases). The CDR3 totals 14 residues. Germline V gene lookup returns CDR1 MNHEY and CDR2 SVGEGT. Trimming removed 6 bases from V and 1 base from J, with 12 bases in between.